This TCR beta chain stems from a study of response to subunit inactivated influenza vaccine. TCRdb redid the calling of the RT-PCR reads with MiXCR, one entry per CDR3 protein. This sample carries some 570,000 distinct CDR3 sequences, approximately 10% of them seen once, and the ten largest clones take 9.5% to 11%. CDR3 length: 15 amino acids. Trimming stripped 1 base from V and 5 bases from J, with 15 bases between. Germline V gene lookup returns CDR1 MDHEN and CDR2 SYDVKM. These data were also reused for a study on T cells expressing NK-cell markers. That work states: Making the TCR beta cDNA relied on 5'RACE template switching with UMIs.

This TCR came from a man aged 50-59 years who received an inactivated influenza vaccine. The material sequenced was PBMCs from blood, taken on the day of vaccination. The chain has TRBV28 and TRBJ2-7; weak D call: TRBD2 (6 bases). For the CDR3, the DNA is TGTGCCAGCAGTTTATTAGGAGGGGAGAAAAACGAGCAGTACTTC. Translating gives CASSLLGGEKNEQYF.